These 11 T cell receptor beta chains originate from one sample sequenced in a study of cytomegalovirus exposure and HLA in healthy donors. Produced via immunoSEQ multiplex PCR; TCRdb's table is partial and in-frame only. The repertoire holds more than 120,000 clones, with roughly 90% as singletons. The sequenced sample was PBMCs. Every receptor here comes from a man younger than 30 in good health and CMV-seropositive.

The CDR3 loop is CASSEAGAQGANVLTF. CDR3 DNA: TGTGCCAGCAGTGAAGCAGGGGCCCAAGGGGCCAACGTCCTGACTTTC. The J gene is TRBJ2-6, the V gene TRBV25-1, with D perhaps matching TRBD1 (6 bases). The germline V gene encodes CDR1 MGHDK and CDR2 SYGVNS. The CDR3 is 16 residues long. Trimming removed 2 bases from V and 4 bases from J, with 12 bases in between.

The chain has TRBV7-8 and TRBJ1-2; TRBD1 agrees at 7 bases. Per the germline V gene, CDR1 is SGHVS and CDR2 is FQNEAQ. Germline trimming cut 5 bases from V and 5 bases from J; bases unmatched to any gene: 14. The CDR3 contains 16 residues. CDR3 DNA: TGTGCCAGCAGCACGATGCAAAAAGGGGGCTGGTATGGCTACACCTTC. It yields the protein CASSTMQKGGWYGYTF.

This clone has just one count. The chain has TRBV13 and TRBJ2-3; D not resolved. V was shortened by 5 bases and J by 2 bases, with 5 bases between the two germline ends. CDR1 and CDR2 (germline): PRHDT, FYEKMQ (reference sequence). The CDR3 has 12 residues. The CDR3 loop is CASSLITDTQYF. CDR3 coding DNA: TGTGCCAGCAGCCTAATCACAGATACGCAGTATTTT.

This clone has just a few counts. The CDR3 loop reads CASSYSNRGNYEQYF. In DNA, the CDR3 is TGTGCCAGCAGTTACTCGAACAGGGGGAACTACGAGCAGTACTTC. This sequence joins TRBV6-5 and TRBJ2-7; 8 nucleotides align to TRBD1. The germline V gene has CDR1 MNHEY and CDR2 SVGAGI. V trimming: 0 bases; J trimming: 3 bases; junction bases outside the gene matches: 4. This CDR3 is 15 amino acids long.

The rearrangement uses TRBV11-2 and TRBJ1-2; 7 positions agree with TRBD1. CDR3 length: 14 amino acids. V trimming: 6 bases; J trimming: 1 base; junction bases outside the gene matches: 5. CDR1 and CDR2 from the germline V gene are SGHAT and FQNNGV. CDR3 region: CASSPGTVNYGYTF. The CDR3 region has the DNA TGTGCCAGCAGTCCCGGGACAGTTAACTATGGCTACACCTTC. The variable domain in full, with the rest retrieved from reference TRBV11-2 and TRBJ1-2, is EAGVAQSPRYKIIEKRQSVAFWCNPISGHATLYWYQQILGQGPKLLIQFQNNGVVDDSQLPKDRFSAERLKGVDSTLKIQPAKLEDSAVYLCASSPGTVNYGYTFGSGTRLTVV.

This chain uses TRBV5-1 with TRBJ1-1, with a tentative D call TRBD1 (6 bases). V lost 5 bases to trimming and J lost 5 bases, with 16 bases between them. This CDR3 contains 14 residues. Germline lookup yields CDR1 SGHRS and CDR2 YFSETQ. The DNA for the CDR3 is TGCGCCAGCAGTGCGGCAGGGGCACGGACTGAAGCTTTCTTT. Amino acid sequence: CASSAAGARTEAFF.

V gene TRBV19 combines with J gene TRBJ2-3, with 8 positions matching TRBD2. The V segment lost 3 bases and the J segment 4 bases; nucleotides outside the gene matches: 12. CDR1 and CDR2 (germline): LNHDA, SQIVND (reference sequence). CDR3 length: 17 amino acids. This chain's CDR3 is CASSIKGLAGGADTQYF. DNA for the CDR3: TGTGCCAGTAGTATTAAAGGACTAGCCGGAGGGGCAGATACGCAGTATTTT.

The table lists this clone with a few counts. The gene calls are TRBV6-4 and TRBJ1-6, with no clear D. Between the trimmed V and J ends, which lost 0 bases and 5 bases, there was a span of 5 bases. The length of the CDR3 is 14 residues. The V gene's germline CDR1 is MRHNA and CDR2 SNTAGT. The CDR3 region is CASSDSADNSPLHF. The DNA for the CDR3 is TGTGCCAGCAGTGACTCGGCAGATAATTCACCCCTCCACTTT.

This chain uses TRBV29-1 with TRBJ2-3, with D perhaps matching TRBD2 (7 bases). The CDR3 totals 12 residues. Germline CDR1 is SQVTM and CDR2 is ANQGSEA. CDR3 nucleotides: TGCGGGGGGGCAGCGAGTACAGATACGCAGTATTTT. Protein sequence: CGGAASTDTQYF.

The chain joins TRBV11-2 to TRBJ1-6; no definite D call. The CDR3 is 15 residues long. V was trimmed by 1 base and J by 9 bases, leaving 13 bases between them. CDR1 SGHAT and CDR2 FQNNGV come from the germline V gene. The DNA for the CDR3 is TGTGCCAGCAGCTTAGGATCACCGGTCCCTTCACCCCTCCACTTT. Translated: CASSLGSPVPSPLHF.

The chain joins TRBV18 to TRBJ2-7, with a possible D match to TRBD1 (6 bases). The CDR3 has 13 residues. The germline CDR1 and CDR2 sequences are KGHSH and LQKENI. V was cut by 4 bases and J by 2 bases, with 9 bases left in between. As DNA, the CDR3 is TGTGCCAGCTCACAGAGGGACACCTACGAGCAGTACTTC. Translating it yields CASSQRDTYEQYF. Variable domain in full (rest from reference TRBV18 and TRBJ2-7): NAGVMQNPRHLVRRRGQEARLRCSPMKGHSHVYWYRQLPEEGLKFMVYLQKENIIDESGMPKERFSAEFPKEGPSILRIQQVVRGDSAAYFCASSQRDTYEQYFGPGTRLTVT.